The 17 T cell receptor beta chains below were found in one sample sequenced in a study of blood T cell repertoires in COVID-19. Profiled with immunoSEQ multiplex PCR; TCRdb holds only in-frame clones, not every one. The table lists under 130,000 clones, more than 75% of them singletons. The sample consisted of peripheral blood. These receptors were collected from a human donor in a cohort sampled during active COVID-19.

The chain uses TRBV5-1 and TRBJ1-2, with D possibly TRBD1 on 5 matching bases. CDR1 and CDR2 from the germline V gene are SGHRS and YFSETQ. The V end was cut by 0 bases, the J end by 0 bases, with 12 bases between. The CDR3 is made up of 16 amino acids. CDR3 amino acids: CASSLDRITSNYGYTF. Here the CDR3 DNA reads TGCGCCAGCAGCTTGGACAGGATAACCTCTAACTATGGCTACACCTTC. Looking up the rest from reference TRBV5-1 and TRBJ1-2 gives the full variable domain: KAGVTQTPRYLIKTRGQQVTLSCSPISGHRSVSWYQQTPGQGLQFLFEYFSETQRNKGNFPGRFSGRQFSNSRSEMNVSTLELGDSALYLCASSLDRITSNYGYTFGSGTRLTVV.

The chain carries TRBV28 and TRBJ2-1; TRBD1 aligns across 8 bases. Unmatched junction bases numbered 8, after V lost 6 bases and J lost 1 base. CDR3 length: 16 residues. Germline CDR1 is MDHEN and CDR2 is SYDVKM. As DNA, the CDR3 is TGTGCCAGCAGCACTCCCCGGACAGGGTCCTACAATGAGCAGTTCTTC. The encoded protein is CASSTPRTGSYNEQFF.

This sequence joins TRBV2 and TRBJ1-2; unclear D gene. V dropped 4 bases and J dropped 0 bases, with 15 bases sitting between them. The CDR3 covers 16 residues. Germline V gives CDR1 SNHLY, CDR2 FYNNEI. CDR3 coding DNA: TGTGCCAGCAGTGTATATCGGGGTCAAGCTAACTATGGCTACACCTTC. It is translated as CASSVYRGQANYGYTF.

This chain uses TRBV21-1 with TRBJ1-5; whether TRBD1, the table's D call, matches the DNA was not checked. TRBV21-1 represents a pseudogene. The length of the CDR3 is 13 residues. The CDR3 sequence: CASTSDRNQPQHF. DNA of the CDR3: TGTGCCAGCACCTCGGACAGAAATCAGCCCCAGCATTTT.

This chain uses TRBV2 with TRBJ1-1, with TRBD1 identical over 8 bases. With V trimmed by 4 bases and J by 4 bases, 8 bases remained unmatched. Looked up from germline, CDR1 is SNHLY and CDR2 is FYNNEI. CDR3 length: 15 residues. CDR3 bases: TGTGCCAGCAGTGCTTTCACAGGGGGTTCCACTGAAGCTTTCTTT. It translates to CASSAFTGGSTEAFF.

The chain carries TRBV5-1 and TRBJ1-2; 11 bases are a match to TRBD1. The CDR3 is 15 residues long. Germline V lookup: CDR1 SGHRS, CDR2 YFSETQ. Germline trimming cut 3 bases from V and 5 bases from J; bases unmatched to any gene: 6. CDR3 region: CASSWTGGAEYGYTF. DNA of the CDR3: TGCGCCAGCAGCTGGACAGGGGGCGCAGAGTATGGCTACACCTTC.

The chain uses TRBV28 and TRBJ1-4, with D hard to call. Germline values: CDR1 MDHEN, CDR2 SYDVKM. V was pared by 2 bases and J by 4 bases, with 8 bases between. The CDR3 sequence is 14 residues long. The CDR3: CASSLGHNNEKLFF. The DNA of the CDR3 is TGTGCCAGCAGTTTAGGGCATAATAATGAAAAACTGTTTTTT.

This clone has only a few counts. The chain employs TRBV10-3 and TRBJ1-1; D is undetermined. The V gene's germline CDR1 is ENHRY and CDR2 SYGVKD. V gave up 6 bases and J gave up 1 base, with 9 bases separating them. CDR3 size: 13 residues. The CDR3 is CAIREIANTEAFF. CDR3 nucleotide sequence: TGTGCCATCAGAGAAATAGCGAACACTGAAGCTTTCTTT.

On this clone itself: At one end, the junction sequence differs from germline, possibly due to a read error. The V and J genes are TRBV6-5 and TRBJ1-2; TRBD1 agrees at 9 bases. The CDR3 has 14 amino acids. Germline values: CDR1 MNHEY, CDR2 SVGAGI. CDR3 amino acids: CASNYAQGAGGYTF. The CDR3 coding sequence is TGTGCCAGCAATTACGCACAGGGGGCTGGAGGCTACACCTTC.

The genes are TRBV5-8 and TRBJ1-2, with D perhaps TRBD1 (6 bases). CDR3 length: 12 residues. V was cut by 4 bases and J by 5 bases, with 9 bases left in between. From germline, CDR1 is SGHTS and CDR2 YDEGEE. In DNA form, the CDR3 reads TGTGCCAGCAGCAAGACAGGTTATGGCTACACCTTC. Protein sequence: CASSKTGYGYTF.

This chain connects TRBV7-9 to TRBJ1-1; unclear D gene. V dropped 2 bases and J dropped 1 base, with 11 bases sitting between them. The germline V gene has CDR1 SEHNR and CDR2 FQNEAQ (reference sequence). The CDR3 is 15 amino acids. The CDR3 region has the DNA TGTGCCAGCAGCTTACAGCCGGGTAAGAACACTGAAGCTTTCTTT. This translates into CASSLQPGKNTEAFF.

On this clone itself: This specimen includes other DNA sequences encoding the same CDR3. The chain uses TRBV7-9 and TRBJ2-7; 8 bases are shared with TRBD1. CDR1 is SEHNR and CDR2 is FQNEAQ in the germline V gene (reference sequence). After removal of 5 bases from V and 3 bases from J, the junction contained 3 bases not matched to a gene. This CDR3 is built from 13 residues. The CDR3 loop reads CASSRDRGYEQYF. The CDR3 DNA sequence: TGTGCCAGCAGCCGCGACAGGGGCTACGAGCAGTACTTC.

The chain employs TRBV2 and TRBJ1-5, with a tentative D call TRBD1 (6 bases). Between the trimmed V and J ends, which lost 4 bases and 0 bases, there was a span of 10 bases. The CDR3 sequence is 15 residues long. CDR1 SNHLY and CDR2 FYNNEI come from the germline V gene. In DNA, the CDR3 is TGTGCCAGCAGTGCTACAGGGTTTAGCAATCAGCCCCAGCATTTT. Translating gives CASSATGFSNQPQHF.

The chain links TRBV12-3 or TRBV12-4 to TRBJ1-5; tentatively, D is TRBD1 (6 bases). V was shortened by 6 bases and J by 6 bases, with 12 bases between the two germline ends. The CDR3 is 13 amino acids. The CDR3 region has the DNA TGTGCCAGCAGAAACAGGGTAGGTCAGCCCCAGCATTTT. Translated, it gives CASRNRVGQPQHF.

Comment on this clone: Sequence at one end of the junction differs from germline and may be a read error. The chain is built from TRBV4-1 and TRBJ1-4, with D perhaps TRBD1 (6 bases). This CDR3 comprises 14 residues. Germline CDR1 and CDR2: MGHRA and YSYEKL. Here the CDR3 DNA reads TGCGCCAGCAGACAAGGACAGATTAATGAAAAACTGTTTTTT. Amino acid sequence: CASRQGQINEKLFF.

The rearrangement links TRBV7-8 to TRBJ2-7; tentative D call: TRBD2 (7 bases). The ends were cut back, 7 bases at V and 4 bases at J, with 17 bases in the middle. In germline, CDR1 is SGHVS, CDR2 FQNEAQ. This CDR3 has 14 residues. The CDR3 loop is CASKQGGTVYEQYF. DNA for the CDR3: TGTGCCAGCAAACAGGGAGGGACCGTATACGAGCAGTACTTC.

The chain employs TRBV4-2 and TRBJ2-7; D perhaps matches TRBD2 (7 bases). This CDR3 is built from 15 residues. Germline V gene lookup returns CDR1 LGHNA and CDR2 YNFKEQ. Trimming stripped 1 base from V and 2 bases from J, with 12 bases between. The CDR3 DNA follows: TGTGCCAGCAGCCAAGGGGGGGGCTCTACCTACGAGCAGTACTTC. Translating gives CASSQGGGSTYEQYF.